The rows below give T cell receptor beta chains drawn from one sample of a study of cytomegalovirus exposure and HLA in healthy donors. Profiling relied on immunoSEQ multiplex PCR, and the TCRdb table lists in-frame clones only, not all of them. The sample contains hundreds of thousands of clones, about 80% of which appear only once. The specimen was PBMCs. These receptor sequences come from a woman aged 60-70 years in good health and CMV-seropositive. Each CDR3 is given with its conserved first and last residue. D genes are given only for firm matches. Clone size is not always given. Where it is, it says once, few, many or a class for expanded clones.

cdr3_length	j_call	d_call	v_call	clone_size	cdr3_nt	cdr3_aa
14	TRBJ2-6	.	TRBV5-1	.	TGCGCCAGCGAGCGGTCCTCTGGGGCCAACGTCCTGACTTTC	CASERSSGANVLTF
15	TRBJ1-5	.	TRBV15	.	TGTGCCACCAGCAGAAAAACAGGGATCAATCAGCCCCAGCATTTT	CATSRKTGINQPQHF
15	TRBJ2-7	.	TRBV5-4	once	TGTGCCAGCAGTCCGGATACAGATTTCACCTACGAGCAGTACTTC	CASSPDTDFTYEQYF
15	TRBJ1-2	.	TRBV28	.	TGTGCCAGCAGTCCCCCGGGTGAGATTAACTATGGCTACACCTTC	CASSPPGEINYGYTF
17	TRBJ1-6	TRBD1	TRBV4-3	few	TGCGCCAGCAGCCAAGATCTGAACAGGGGGCAGAGGTCACCCCTCCACTTT	CASSQDLNRGQRSPLHF
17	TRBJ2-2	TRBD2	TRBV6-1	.	TGTGCCAGCAGGGAAATCGGGACTAGCGGAAACACCGGGGAGCTGTTTTTT	CASREIGTSGNTGELFF
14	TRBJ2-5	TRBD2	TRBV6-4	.	TGTGCCAGCAGTGTCCGGGGGGGTCAAGAGACCCAGTACTTC	CASSVRGGQETQYF
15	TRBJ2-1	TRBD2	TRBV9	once	TGTGCCAGCAGCGTGGGGGGGACTACCTCCTGGGAGCAGTTCTTC	CASSVGGTTSWEQFF
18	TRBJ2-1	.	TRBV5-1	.	TGCGCCAGCAGCTTGGCCCAAGGTAGCGTTAGAGCAGAGGATGAGCAGTTCTTC	CASSLAQGSVRAEDEQFF
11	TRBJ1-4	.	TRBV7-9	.	TGTGCCAGCAGCCCCTCGGAAAAACTGTTTTTT	CASSPSEKLFF
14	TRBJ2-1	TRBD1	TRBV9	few	TGTGCCAGCAGCAGGGACAGGGAGTACAATGAGCAGTTCTTC	CASSRDREYNEQFF
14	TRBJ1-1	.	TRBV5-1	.	TGCGCCAGCACCAGAACGACAGCCAACACTGAAGCTTTCTTT	CASTRTTANTEAFF
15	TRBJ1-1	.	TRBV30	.	TGTGCCTGGAGTTGGTGGGGCAGACAAAACCTTGAAGCTTTCTTT	CAWSWWGRQNLEAFF
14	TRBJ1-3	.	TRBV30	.	TGTGCCTGGAGTCACCTCAGGGTCGGAAACACCATATATTTT	CAWSHLRVGNTIYF
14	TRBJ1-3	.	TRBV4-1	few	TGCGCCAGCAGCCAAGCTGGGGGCGGAAACACCATATATTTT	CASSQAGGGNTIYF
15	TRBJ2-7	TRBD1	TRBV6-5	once	TGTGCCAGCAGTTATGACCGGGACAGGGTGTGGGAGCAGTACTTC	CASSYDRDRVWEQYF
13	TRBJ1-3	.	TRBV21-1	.	TGTGCCAGCACGGACTGTACTGGAAACACCATATATTTT	CASTDCTGNTIYF
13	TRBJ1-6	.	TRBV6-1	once	TGTGCCAGCAGGACGGAGAATAATTCACCCCTCCACTTT	CASRTENNSPLHF
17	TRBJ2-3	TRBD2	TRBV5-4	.	TGTGCCAGCAGCTTCAAAGGACTAGCGGGAAGGGCAGATACGCAGTATTTT	CASSFKGLAGRADTQYF
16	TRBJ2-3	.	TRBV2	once	TGTGCCAGCTCCGCTATGGGAGGGGGGGCAAAAGATACGCAGTATTTT	CASSAMGGGAKDTQYF
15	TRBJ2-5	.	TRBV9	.	TGTGCCAGCAGCGATCGGGGTGGAGGGCAAGAGACCCAGTACTTC	CASSDRGGGQETQYF
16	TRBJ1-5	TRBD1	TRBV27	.	TGTGCCAGCAGCGATCTCGGACAGGGAGGTCGACAGCCCCAGCATTTT	CASSDLGQGGRQPQHF
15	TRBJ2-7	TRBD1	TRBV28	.	TGTGCCAGTATTTCGGGGACAGGCCGCTCCTACGAGCAGTACTTC	CASISGTGRSYEQYF
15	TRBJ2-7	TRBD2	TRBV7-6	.	TGTGCCAGCAGCTTAGTGGCGGGGGGGCTCGAAGAGCAGTACTTC	CASSLVAGGLEEQYF
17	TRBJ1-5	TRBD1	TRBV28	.	TGTGCCAGCAGTTCATACTACGGACAGGGGGCCACTCAGCCCCAGCATTTT	CASSSYYGQGATQPQHF
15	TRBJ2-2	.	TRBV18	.	TGTGCCAGCTCACCACCGGCACGATTCACCGGGGAGCTGTTTTTT	CASSPPARFTGELFF
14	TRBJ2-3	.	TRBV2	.	TGTGCCAGCAGCGGACTCTCGGAGGGTGATACGCAGTATTTT	CASSGLSEGDTQYF
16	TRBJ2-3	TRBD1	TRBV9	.	TGTGCCAGCAGCCGTACGTGGGACAGGGCCACAGATACGCAGTATTTT	CASSRTWDRATDTQYF
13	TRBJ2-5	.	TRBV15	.	TGTGCCACCAGCAGGGACAGCCAAGAGACCCAGTACTTC	CATSRDSQETQYF
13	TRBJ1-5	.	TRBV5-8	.	TGTGCCAGCGACTCCCTGGGCAATCAGCCCCAGCATTTT	CASDSLGNQPQHF
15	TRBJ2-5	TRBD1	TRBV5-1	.	TGCGCCAGCAGCTTTAATATGGGACAGAGAGAGACCCAGTACTTC	CASSFNMGQRETQYF
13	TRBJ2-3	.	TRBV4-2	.	TGTGCCAGCAGCCGCGAGAGGCCTGATACGCAGTATTTT	CASSRERPDTQYF
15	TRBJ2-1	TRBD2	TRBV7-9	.	TGTGCCAGCAGCTTTAGCGGGAGGGCATCAAATGAGCAGTTCTTC	CASSFSGRASNEQFF
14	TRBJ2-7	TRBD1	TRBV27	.	TGTGCCAGCAAACCAGGGACAGGGAACTACGAGCAGTACTTC	CASKPGTGNYEQYF
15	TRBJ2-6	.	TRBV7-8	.	TGTGCCAGCAGCTCCGCGCGTTTTAGAGGCCGCGTCCTGACTTTC	CASSSARFRGRVLTF
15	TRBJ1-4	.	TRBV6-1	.	TGTGCCAGCAGTGGGGGCAGCGCAACTAATGAAAAACTGTTTTTT	CASSGGSATNEKLFF
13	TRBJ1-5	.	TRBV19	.	TGTGCCAGTAGTTCTCGCGAGAATCAGCCCCAGCATTTT	CASSSRENQPQHF
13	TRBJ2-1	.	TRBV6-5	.	TGTGCCAGCAGCCCCGGGATCTACAATGAGCAGTTCTTC	CASSPGIYNEQFF
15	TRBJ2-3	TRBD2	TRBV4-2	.	TGTGCCAGCAAGGTAGCGGGAGGTGGCACAGATACGCAGTATTTT	CASKVAGGGTDTQYF
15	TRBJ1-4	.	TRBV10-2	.	TGCGCCAGCAGACCCGGGGACATCGAGGGAGAAAAACTGTTTTTT	CASRPGDIEGEKLFF
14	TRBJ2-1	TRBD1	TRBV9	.	TGTGCCAGCAGCGTAGTTTCAGGGGGTGATGAGCAGTTCTTC	CASSVVSGGDEQFF
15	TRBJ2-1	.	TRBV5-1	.	TGCGCCAGCAGCTTGGACCCCCAGGTATCCAATGAGCAGTTCTTC	CASSLDPQVSNEQFF
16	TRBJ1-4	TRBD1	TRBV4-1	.	TGCGCCAGCAGCCCTCCCCTCGGGACAGGGCGCGAAAAACTGTTTTTT	CASSPPLGTGREKLFF
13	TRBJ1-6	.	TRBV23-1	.	TGCGCCAGCAGTCACCGGACTTGTTCACCCCTCCACTTT	CASSHRTCSPLHF
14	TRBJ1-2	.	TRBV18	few	TGTGCCAGCTCACCAGGTCAGGCTAACTATGGCTACACCTTC	CASSPGQANYGYTF
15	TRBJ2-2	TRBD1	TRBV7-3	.	TGTGCCAGCAGCTTGGGGACAGGGTTCACCGGGGAGCTGTTTTTT	CASSLGTGFTGELFF
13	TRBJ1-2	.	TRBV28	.	TGTGCCAGCATAAGGGGCCAGGGTTATGGCTACACCTTC	CASIRGQGYGYTF
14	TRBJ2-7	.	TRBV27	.	TGTGCCAGCAGACTAGGACCAAGCTCCTACGAGCAGTACTTC	CASRLGPSSYEQYF